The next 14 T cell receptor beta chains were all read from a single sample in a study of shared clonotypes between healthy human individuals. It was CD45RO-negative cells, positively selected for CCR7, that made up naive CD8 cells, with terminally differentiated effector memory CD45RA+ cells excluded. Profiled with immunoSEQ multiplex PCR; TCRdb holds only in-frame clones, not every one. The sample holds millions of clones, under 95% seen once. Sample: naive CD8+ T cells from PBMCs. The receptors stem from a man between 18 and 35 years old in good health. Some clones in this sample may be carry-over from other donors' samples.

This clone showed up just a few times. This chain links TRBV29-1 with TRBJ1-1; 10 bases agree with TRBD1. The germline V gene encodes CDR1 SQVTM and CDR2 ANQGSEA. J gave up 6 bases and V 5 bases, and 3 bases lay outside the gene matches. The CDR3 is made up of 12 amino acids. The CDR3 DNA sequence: TGCAGCGTTCCCGGGACAGGGGCTGAAGCTTTCTTT. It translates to CSVPGTGAEAFF.

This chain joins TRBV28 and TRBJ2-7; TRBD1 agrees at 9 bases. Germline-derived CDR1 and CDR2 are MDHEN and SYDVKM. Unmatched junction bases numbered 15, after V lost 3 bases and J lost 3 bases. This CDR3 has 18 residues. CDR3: CASSFPRGPGQGNYEQYF. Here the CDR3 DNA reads TGTGCCAGCAGTTTCCCCCGCGGTCCGGGACAGGGAAACTACGAGCAGTACTTC.

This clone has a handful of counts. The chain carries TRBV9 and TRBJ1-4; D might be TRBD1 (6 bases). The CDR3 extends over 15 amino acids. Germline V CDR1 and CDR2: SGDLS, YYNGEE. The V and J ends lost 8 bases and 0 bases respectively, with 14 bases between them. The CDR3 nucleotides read TGTGCCAGTGCTAATACAGGGACAACTAATGAAAAACTGTTTTTT. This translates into CASANTGTTNEKLFF.

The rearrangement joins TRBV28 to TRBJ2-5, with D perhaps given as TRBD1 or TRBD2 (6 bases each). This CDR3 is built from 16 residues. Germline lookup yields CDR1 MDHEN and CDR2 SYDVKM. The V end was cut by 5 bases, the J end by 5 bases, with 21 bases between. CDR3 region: CASSTYPGALEETQYF. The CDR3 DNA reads TGTGCCAGCAGTACTTATCCGGGGGCCCTCGAGGAGACCCAGTACTTC.

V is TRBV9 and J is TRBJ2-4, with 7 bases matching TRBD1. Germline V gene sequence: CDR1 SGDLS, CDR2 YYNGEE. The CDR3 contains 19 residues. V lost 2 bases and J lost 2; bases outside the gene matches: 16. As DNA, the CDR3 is TGTGCCAGCAGCGTCAGAAGAGAAGGGGGCGCAGGATCCAAAAACATTCAGTACTTC. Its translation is CASSVRREGGAGSKNIQYF. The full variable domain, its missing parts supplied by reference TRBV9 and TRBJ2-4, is DSGVTQTPKHLITATGQRVTLRCSPRSGDLSVYWYQQSLDQGLQFLIQYYNGEERAKGNILERFSAQQFPDLHSELNLSSLELGDSALYFCASSVRREGGAGSKNIQYFGAGTRLSVL.

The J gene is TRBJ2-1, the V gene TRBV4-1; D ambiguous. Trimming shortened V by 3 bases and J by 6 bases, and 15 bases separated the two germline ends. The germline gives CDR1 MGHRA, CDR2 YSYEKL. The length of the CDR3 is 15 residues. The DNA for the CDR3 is TGCGCCAGCAGCCATACTGCTAGTATCCCCAATGAGCAGTTCTTC. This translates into CASSHTASIPNEQFF.

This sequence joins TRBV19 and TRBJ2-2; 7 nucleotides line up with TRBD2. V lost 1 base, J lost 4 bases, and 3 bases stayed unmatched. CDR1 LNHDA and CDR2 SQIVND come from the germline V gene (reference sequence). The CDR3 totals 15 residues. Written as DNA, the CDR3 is TGTGCCAGTAGTATAGCTGGCGGGAGCACCGGGGAGCTGTTTTTT. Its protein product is CASSIAGGSTGELFF. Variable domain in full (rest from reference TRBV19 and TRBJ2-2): DGGITQSPKYLFRKEGQNVTLSCEQNLNHDAMYWYRQDPGQGLRLIYYSQIVNDFQKGDIAEGYSVSREKKESFPLTVTSAQKNPTAFYLCASSIAGGSTGELFFGEGSRLTVL.

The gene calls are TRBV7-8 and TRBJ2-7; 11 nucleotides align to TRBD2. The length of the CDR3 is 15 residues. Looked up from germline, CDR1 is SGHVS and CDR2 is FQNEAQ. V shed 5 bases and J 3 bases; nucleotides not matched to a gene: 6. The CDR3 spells CASSPTSGRGYEQYF. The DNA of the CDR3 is TGTGCCAGCAGCCCTACTAGCGGGAGAGGCTACGAGCAGTACTTC.

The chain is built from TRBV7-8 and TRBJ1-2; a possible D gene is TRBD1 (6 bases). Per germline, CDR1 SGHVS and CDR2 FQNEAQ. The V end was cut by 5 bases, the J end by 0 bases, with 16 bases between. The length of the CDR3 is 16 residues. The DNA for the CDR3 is TGTGCCAGCAGCCCCCCCGGGGACAACCCTAACTATGGCTACACCTTC. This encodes CASSPPGDNPNYGYTF. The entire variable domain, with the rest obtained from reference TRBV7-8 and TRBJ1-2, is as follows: GAGVSQSPRYKVAKRGQDVALRCDPISGHVSLFWYQQALGQGPEFLTYFQNEAQLDKSGLPSDRFFAERPEGSVSTLKIQRTQQEDSAVYLCASSPPGDNPNYGYTFGSGTRLTVV.

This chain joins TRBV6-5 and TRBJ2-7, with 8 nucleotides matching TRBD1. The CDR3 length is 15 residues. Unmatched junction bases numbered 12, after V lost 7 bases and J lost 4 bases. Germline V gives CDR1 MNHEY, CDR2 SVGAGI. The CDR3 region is CASTRWGTGGYEQYF. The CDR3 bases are TGTGCCAGCACCCGGTGGGGTACAGGGGGTTACGAGCAGTACTTC.

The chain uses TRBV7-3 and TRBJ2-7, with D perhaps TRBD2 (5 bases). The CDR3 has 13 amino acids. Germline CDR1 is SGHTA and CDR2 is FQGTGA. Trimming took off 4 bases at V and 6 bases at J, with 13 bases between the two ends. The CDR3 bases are TGTGCCAGCAGCTACACCCGGGCGGGCGAGCAGTACTTC. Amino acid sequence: CASSYTRAGEQYF.

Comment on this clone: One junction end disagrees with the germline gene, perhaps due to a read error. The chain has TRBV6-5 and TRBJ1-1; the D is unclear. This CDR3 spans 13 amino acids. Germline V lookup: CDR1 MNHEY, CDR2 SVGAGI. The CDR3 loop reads CASRTVVNGETFF. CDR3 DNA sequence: TGTGCCAGCAGAACGGTGGTGAATGGTGAAACTTTCTTT.

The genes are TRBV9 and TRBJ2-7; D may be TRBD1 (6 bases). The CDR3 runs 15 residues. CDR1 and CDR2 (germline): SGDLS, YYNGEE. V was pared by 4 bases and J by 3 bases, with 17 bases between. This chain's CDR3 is CASSLGVGGSYEQYF. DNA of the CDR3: TGTGCCAGCAGCCTTGGGGTAGGGGGAAGCTACGAGCAGTACTTC.

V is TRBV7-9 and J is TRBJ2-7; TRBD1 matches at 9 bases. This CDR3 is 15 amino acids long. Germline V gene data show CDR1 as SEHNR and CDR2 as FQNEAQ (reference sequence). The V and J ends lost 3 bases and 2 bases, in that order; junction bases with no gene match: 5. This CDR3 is CASSFPGQGPYEQYF. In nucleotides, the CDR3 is TGTGCCAGCAGCTTCCCGGGACAGGGACCCTACGAGCAGTACTTC. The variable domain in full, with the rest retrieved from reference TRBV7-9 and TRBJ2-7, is DTGVSQNPRHKITKRGQNVTFRCDPISEHNRLYWYRQTLGQGPEFLTYFQNEAQLEKSRLLSDRFSAERPKGSFSTLEIQRTEQGDSAMYLCASSFPGQGPYEQYFGPGTRLTVT.